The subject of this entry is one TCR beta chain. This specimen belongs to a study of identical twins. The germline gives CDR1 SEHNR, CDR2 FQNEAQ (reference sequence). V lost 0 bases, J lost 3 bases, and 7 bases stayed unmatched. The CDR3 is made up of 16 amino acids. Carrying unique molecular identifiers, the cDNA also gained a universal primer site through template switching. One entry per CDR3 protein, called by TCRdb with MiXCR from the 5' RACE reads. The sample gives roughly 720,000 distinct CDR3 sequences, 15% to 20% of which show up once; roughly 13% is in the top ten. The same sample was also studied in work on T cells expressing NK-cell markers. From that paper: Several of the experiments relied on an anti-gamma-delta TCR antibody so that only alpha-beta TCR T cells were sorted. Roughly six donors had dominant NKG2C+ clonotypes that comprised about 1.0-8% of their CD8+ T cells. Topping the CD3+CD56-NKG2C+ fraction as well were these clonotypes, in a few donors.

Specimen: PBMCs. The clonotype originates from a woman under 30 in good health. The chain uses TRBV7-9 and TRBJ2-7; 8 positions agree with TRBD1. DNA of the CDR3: TGTGCCAGCAGCTTAGCCCGGACAGGGACGAGCTACGAGCAGTACTTC. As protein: CASSLARTGTSYEQYF.